The 31 T cell receptor beta chains reported below all come from one sample, sequenced in a study of CD8 T cells in Susac syndrome. When the RNA was reverse transcribed, random hexamers were used with an input of about 0.45 to 1 ug. MiXCR, applied by TCRdb to the immunoSEQ multiplex PCR reads, yields one record per CDR3 protein. The table shows about 200,000 distinct CDR3 sequences, with 90% to 96% occurring only once. The specimen sequenced was CD4+ T cells from PBMCs. The source is a human donor with multiple sclerosis.

The rearrangement joins TRBV30 to TRBJ1-1; D is perhaps TRBD1 (6 bases). The CDR3 has 14 amino acids. V lost 5 bases and J lost 4, with 17 bases in between. Germline CDR1 and CDR2: GTSNPN and SVGIG (reference sequence). For the CDR3, the DNA is TGTGCCTGGGCCTCCAAACAGGGTGGCACTGAAGCTTTCTTT. Protein: CAWASKQGGTEAFF.

The chain links TRBV27 to TRBJ1-6; D remains ambiguous. The germline V gene has CDR1 MNHEY and CDR2 SMNVEV (reference sequence). V was clipped by 6 bases and J by 8 bases, with 14 bases between them. CDR3 length: 14 amino acids. The CDR3 spells CASSLVAFDSPLHF. The CDR3 nucleotides read TGTGCCAGCAGCCTCGTCGCGTTCGATTCACCCCTCCACTTT.

The chain joins TRBV15 to TRBJ2-7; 10 nucleotides line up with TRBD1. V lost 3 bases and J lost 2; bases outside the gene matches: 4. The length of the CDR3 is 15 residues. From germline, CDR1 is LNHNV and CDR2 YYDKDF (reference sequence). In nucleotides, the CDR3 is TGTGCCACCAGCAGGGCCGGGACAGGGGCCTACGAGCAGTACTTC. This sequence encodes CATSRAGTGAYEQYF.

This rearrangement joins TRBV18 to TRBJ1-2; the match to TRBD1 covers 8 bases. Trimming took 4 bases from V and 1 from J; bases not matched to a gene: 5. The germline V gene encodes CDR1 KGHSH and CDR2 LQKENI. The CDR3 extends over 15 amino acids. In DNA, the CDR3 is TGTGCCAGCTCACTTCTCACAGGGGGTAACTATGGCTACACCTTC. This translates into CASSLLTGGNYGYTF.

V gene TRBV23-1 combines with J gene TRBJ2-5; 7 bases are a match to TRBD2. TRBV23-1 is treated as an ORF (open reading frame) with a function not yet certain. This CDR3 contains 20 residues. The trim removed 2 bases at V and 3 bases at J, leaving 21 bases unmatched. Here the CDR3 reads CASSQAQKRLADKYEETQYF. The CDR3 nucleotides read TGCGCCAGCAGTCAAGCCCAAAAGCGTCTAGCGGACAAATATGAAGAGACCCAGTACTTC.

This chain connects TRBV15 to TRBJ1-1, with D maybe TRBD1 (6 bases). The V gene lost 0 bases and the J gene lost 4 bases, with 15 bases spanning the gap. The germline gives CDR1 LNHNV, CDR2 YYDKDF (reference sequence). There are 16 residues in the CDR3. The CDR3 coding sequence is TGTGCCACCAGCAGAGAGGGGGGCCCCCGGGGCACTGAAGCTTTCTTT. Residues: CATSREGGPRGTEAFF. The variable domain in full, with the rest retrieved from reference TRBV15 and TRBJ1-1, is DAMVIQNPRYQVTQFGKPVTLSCSQTLNHNVMYWYQQKSSQAPKLLFHYYDKDFNNEADTPDNFQSRRPNTSFCFLDIRSPGLGDTAMYLCATSREGGPRGTEAFFGQGTRLTVV.

CDR3 loop: CSAKSPPGGSSYEQYF. The DNA of the CDR3 is TGCAGTGCTAAGAGCCCTCCGGGGGGATCTTCCTACGAGCAGTACTTC. This chain joins TRBV20-1 and TRBJ2-7; 7 bases match TRBD2. CDR1 and CDR2 (germline): DFQATT, SNEGSKA (reference sequence). The length of the CDR3 is 16 residues. V gave up 4 bases and J gave up 1 base; unmatched junction bases: 13.

This clonotype was seen just once. The chain joins TRBV4-1 to TRBJ2-7, with TRBD1 matching 9 bases. V shed 4 bases, J shed 0 bases, and the junction held 7 bases outside the gene matches. CDR3 size: 16 residues. The germline CDR1 and CDR2 sequences are MGHRA and YSYEKL. CDR3 loop: CASSPSQGQGSYEQYF. For the CDR3, the DNA is TGCGCCAGCAGCCCTAGCCAGGGACAGGGCTCCTACGAGCAGTACTTC.

The rearrangement uses TRBV20-1 and TRBJ1-2, with D perhaps TRBD1 (6 bases). From germline, CDR1 is DFQATT and CDR2 SNEGSKA (reference sequence). This CDR3 is 14 amino acids long. V gave up 0 bases and J gave up 8 bases, with 16 bases separating them. The CDR3 is CSAREADRPGGYTF. The DNA for the CDR3 is TGCAGTGCTAGAGAGGCAGACAGGCCGGGGGGCTACACCTTC.

The chain has TRBV29-1 and TRBJ1-2, with no clear D. CDR1 is SQVTM, CDR2 ANQGSEA, per germline. Between the trimmed V and J ends, which lost 4 bases and 4 bases, there was a span of 16 bases. CDR3 length: 14 amino acids. CDR3 in DNA: TGCAGCGTTGTAGACGGGTTCTTTTCCTATGGCTACACCTTC. Translation gives CSVVDGFFSYGYTF.

The table lists this clonotype with a few counts. The genes are TRBV4-2 and TRBJ1-1, with a weak D call TRBD1 (6 bases). Trimming pared 1 base from V and 7 bases from J, leaving 10 bases between. Germline values: CDR1 LGHNA, CDR2 YNFKEQ. This CDR3 is built from 13 residues. This CDR3 reads CASSQGLRGEAFF. The CDR3 bases are TGTGCCAGCAGCCAAGGCCTCAGGGGTGAAGCTTTCTTT.

This rearrangement joins TRBV13 to TRBJ2-1; D is unresolved. V was trimmed by 5 bases and J by 7 bases, leaving 21 bases between them. CDR1 PRHDT and CDR2 FYEKMQ come from the germline V gene (reference sequence). The CDR3 contains 16 residues. CDR3 DNA: TGTGCCAGCAGCCGGGCCCGGGCCCTTGTAATAAATGAGCAGTTCTTC. Translation gives CASSRARALVINEQFF.

There are a few counts of this clonotype. The chain links TRBV4-2 to TRBJ1-1; D ambiguous. There are 14 residues in the CDR3. CDR1 LGHNA and CDR2 YNFKEQ come from the germline V gene. Deletions cut 4 bases from V and 1 base from J, with 10 bases between. CDR3 sequence: CASSPLTRNTEAFF. The CDR3 coding sequence is TGTGCCAGCAGCCCCCTAACACGGAACACTGAAGCTTTCTTT.

The V gene is TRBV7-9, the J gene TRBJ2-6; D is possibly TRBD1 (5 bases). The V gene's germline CDR1 is SEHNR and CDR2 FQNEAQ (reference sequence). Trimming removed 5 bases at V and 0 bases at J, with 20 bases between. The CDR3 contains 19 residues. The CDR3 DNA reads as TGTGCCAGCAGCCACAACGTCCTCCTAGGGGACTCTGGGGCCAACGTCCTGACTTTC. This gives the protein CASSHNVLLGDSGANVLTF.

The chain employs TRBV7-3 and TRBJ2-7; a weak D match, TRBD2 (6 bases). Germline V gene lookup returns CDR1 SGHTA and CDR2 FQGTGA. This CDR3 contains 16 residues. V was shortened by 2 bases and J by 3 bases, with 17 bases between the two germline ends. The CDR3 region has the DNA TGTGCCAGCAGCTTAGCGGGGTCCCCCGCTCTCTACGAGCAGTACTTC. It translates to CASSLAGSPALYEQYF.

This clonotype has only one observation. The V and J genes are TRBV20-1 and TRBJ1-1; D is unresolved. CDR3 size: 15 residues. Per germline, CDR1 DFQATT and CDR2 SNEGSKA (reference sequence). Trimming left V 0 bases short and J 2 bases short, with 13 bases between. CDR3 sequence (DNA): TGCAGTGCTAGAGATCCTCGGGATTTCAACACTGAAGCTTTCTTT. Translation: CSARDPRDFNTEAFF.

The CDR3 region has the DNA TGTGCCTGGAAGGGGCCCAATGGCAATCAGCCCCAGCATTTT. It is translated as CAWKGPNGNQPQHF. The rearrangement uses TRBV30 and TRBJ1-5, with D possibly TRBD1 on 5 matching bases. The V gene lost 4 bases and the J gene lost 2 bases, with 12 bases spanning the gap. The CDR3 consists of 14 residues. The V gene's germline CDR1 is GTSNPN and CDR2 SVGIG (reference sequence).

This chain joins TRBV7-9 and TRBJ2-1; TRBD1 aligns across 8 bases. The length of the CDR3 is 13 residues. Per germline, CDR1 SEHNR and CDR2 FQNEAQ (reference sequence). The V gene end was trimmed by 3 bases and the J gene end by 8 bases; junction bases not matched to a gene: 3. CDR3 in amino acids: CASSFSTGDEQFF. The DNA of the CDR3 is TGTGCCAGCAGCTTTTCGACAGGGGATGAGCAGTTCTTC.

CDR3 in amino acids: CASSLRSSYNSPLHF. In nucleotides, the CDR3 is TGTGCCAGCAGTTTAAGGAGCTCCTATAATTCACCCCTCCACTTT. The rearrangement joins TRBV12-3 or TRBV12-4 to TRBJ1-6; the D is unclear. The CDR3 length is 15 residues. Trimming pared 2 bases from V and 0 bases from J, leaving 5 bases between.

The chain links TRBV6-5 to TRBJ2-3, with 9 bases that match TRBD2. The germline CDR1 and CDR2 sequences are MNHEY and SVGAGI. With V trimmed by 6 bases and J by 6 bases, 7 bases remained unmatched. The CDR3 spans 14 residues. The CDR3 protein is CASRQSGGRDTQYF. The CDR3, as DNA: TGTGCCAGCAGACAAAGCGGGGGGCGGGATACGCAGTATTTT.

The chain couples TRBV7-2 to TRBJ2-5; tentatively, D is TRBD2 (5 bases). From germline, CDR1 is SGHTA and CDR2 FQGNSA. The V gene lost 4 bases and the J gene lost 7 bases, with 16 bases spanning the gap. The CDR3 has 14 residues. This CDR3 is CASSSRTALGTQYF. CDR3 DNA: TGTGCCAGCAGCTCCCGGACTGCTTTGGGGACCCAGTACTTC.

The chain is built from TRBV5-8 and TRBJ2-5; TRBD1 aligns across 7 bases. The CDR3 has 17 residues. Germline-derived CDR1 and CDR2 are SGHTS and YDEGEE. After removal of 4 bases from V and 3 bases from J, the junction contained 15 bases not matched to a gene. DNA of the CDR3: TGTGCCAGCAGCCCCCTACCGGGACAGCAAAGAAAAGAGACCCAGTACTTC. Translation: CASSPLPGQQRKETQYF.

J is TRBJ1-2 and V is TRBV27; D perhaps matches TRBD1 (5 bases). The V end was cut by 5 bases, the J end by 4 bases, with 20 bases between. CDR3 length: 16 amino acids. Germline assignment: CDR1 MNHEY and CDR2 SMNVEV (reference sequence). CDR3 DNA: TGTGCCAGCAGTCCCTCCCCGGTGGGGGGGAGCTATGGCTACACCTTC. Residues: CASSPSPVGGSYGYTF.

The chain links TRBV6-2 or TRBV6-3 to TRBJ2-1, with no clear D. Germline-derived CDR1 and CDR2 are MNHEY and SVGEGT. The length of the CDR3 is 14 residues. V lost 5 bases and J 0 bases, leaving 8 bases between the germline ends. The chain's CDR3 is CASSVGSSYNEQFF. The DNA of the CDR3 is TGTGCCAGCAGTGTCGGAAGCTCCTACAATGAGCAGTTCTTC.

V and J are TRBV28 and TRBJ2-7; D is perhaps TRBD1 (6 bases). The germline V gene encodes CDR1 MDHEN and CDR2 SYDVKM. The CDR3 runs to 15 residues. The ends were cut back, 5 bases at V and 0 bases at J, with 14 bases in the middle. As DNA, the CDR3 is TGTGCCAGCAGTCCCCCGACAGGAACCTCCTACGAGCAGTACTTC. It specifies CASSPPTGTSYEQYF.

The gene calls are TRBV11-2 and TRBJ2-7; D may be TRBD1 (6 bases). The V end was cut by 5 bases, the J end by 0 bases, with 14 bases between. The germline V gene encodes CDR1 SGHAT and CDR2 FQNNGV. This CDR3 is 15 amino acids long. The CDR3 sequence: CASSLSDRSSYEQYF. Written as DNA, the CDR3 is TGTGCCAGCAGCCTATCCGACAGGAGCTCCTACGAGCAGTACTTC.

This clonotype has just a few counts. The chain joins TRBV12-3 or TRBV12-4 to TRBJ2-7; D might be TRBD1 (5 bases). V lost 2 bases to trimming and J lost 2 bases, with 7 bases between them. The CDR3 sequence is 13 residues long. The CDR3 bases are TGTGCCAGCAGTTTACAGGGCCCCTACGAGCAGTACTTC. It translates to CASSLQGPYEQYF.

V gene TRBV6-6 combines with J gene TRBJ2-7, with TRBD2 as a possible D gene (5 bases). Looked up from germline, CDR1 is MNHNY and CDR2 is SVGAGI (reference sequence). The V end lost 7 bases, the J end lost 7 bases, and 14 bases lay between the germline ends. The CDR3 sequence is 12 residues long. The CDR3 sequence is CASNYPSGEQYF. CDR3 nucleotides: TGTGCCAGCAACTACCCATCGGGGGAGCAGTACTTC.

V is TRBV6-1 and J is TRBJ2-7; D unresolved. Germline V lookup: CDR1 MNHNS, CDR2 SASEGT. There are 11 residues in the CDR3. Trimming took off 3 bases at V and 5 bases at J, with 5 bases between the two ends. The CDR3 DNA is TGTGCCAGCAGTGAGCCCCACGAGCAGTACTTC. This codes for CASSEPHEQYF.

The V gene is TRBV19, the J gene TRBJ2-1, with D tentatively TRBD2 (6 bases). There are 13 residues in the CDR3. The V end lost 5 bases, the J end lost 12 bases, and 17 bases lay between the germline ends. From germline, CDR1 is LNHDA and CDR2 SQIVND (reference sequence). CDR3 coding DNA: TGTGCCAGTAGTCCGCGGGACTCACCGCGGCAGTTCTTC. It translates to CASSPRDSPRQFF. Full variable domain (outside the CDR3, taken from reference TRBV19 and TRBJ2-1): DGGITQSPKYLFRKEGQNVTLSCEQNLNHDAMYWYRQDPGQGLRLIYYSQIVNDFQKGDIAEGYSVSREKKESFPLTVTSAQKNPTAFYLCASSPRDSPRQFFGPGTRLTVL.

The chain is built from TRBV3-1 and TRBJ2-1, with TRBD1 matching 11 bases. Per the germline V gene, CDR1 is LGHDT and CDR2 is YNNKEL (reference sequence). With 4 bases clipped from V and 8 bases from J, the junction kept 1 base outside the gene matches. The CDR3 is 13 amino acids. The CDR3: CASSRTGGYEQFF. The CDR3 DNA is TGTGCCAGCAGCCGGACAGGGGGCTATGAGCAGTTCTTC.